The T cell receptor (beta chain) under discussion was sequenced for a study of control samples from healthy donors and cancer patients. Data came from immunoSEQ multiplex PCR; TCRdb stores just in-frame clones and leaves some out. The sample consists of about 170,000 clones, around 93% of them appearing once. Germline V CDR1 and CDR2: SGHTA, FQGNSA. CDR3 size: 13 residues. Trimming took off 1 base at V and 5 bases at J, with 8 bases between the two ends. The V and J genes are TRBV7-2 and TRBJ2-5; D remains unclear. The material sequenced was blood. This clonotype was obtained from a woman aged 55-70 years in good health. CDR3 bases: TGTGCCAGCAGCTTAGGACCTGAGGAGACCCAGTACTTC. This codes for CASSLGPEETQYF. The entire variable domain, with the rest obtained from reference TRBV7-2 and TRBJ2-5, is as follows: GAGVSQSPSNKVTEKGKDVELRCDPISGHTALYWYRQSLGQGLEFLIYFQGNSAPDKSGLPSDRFSAERTGGSVSTLTIQRTQQEDSAVYLCASSLGPEETQYFGPGTRLLVL.